These 22 T cell receptor beta chains originate from one sample sequenced in a study of OX40 agonist ivuxolimab in advanced cancers. Measured with immunoSEQ multiplex PCR; TCRdb has only the in-frame clones, and not every one. The sample includes some 66,000 clones, around 83% of them seen just once. Sequences were derived from CD4+ or CD8+ T cells sorted from blood, sampled in a trial of the OX40 agonist ivuxolimab. Receptors originate from an adult with an advanced solid tumor such as melanoma, head and neck, liver or kidney cancer.

The rearrangement joins TRBV4-3 to TRBJ2-7; TRBD2 might be the D (6 bases). The germline V gene has CDR1 LGHNA and CDR2 YSLEER. The CDR3 has 13 amino acids. With 2 bases removed from V and 5 bases from J, the gap between germline ends came to 10 bases. The CDR3 protein is CASSQILADEQYF. In nucleotides, the CDR3 is TGCGCCAGCAGCCAAATCTTAGCGGACGAGCAGTACTTC.

This clone was picked up a small number of times. J is TRBJ1-2 and V is TRBV11-3; TRBD1 matches at 7 bases. The J segment lost 9 bases and the V segment lost 1 base, leaving 2 bases of the junction unmatched. CDR3 length: 12 residues. Per germline, CDR1 SGHNT and CDR2 YENEEA. CDR3 in DNA: TGTGCCAGCAGCTTAGGACAGGGTCGCTACACCTTC. Residues: CASSLGQGRYTF.

This clone has only one observation. The chain links TRBV6-6 to TRBJ2-7; the match to TRBD2 covers 7 bases. The CDR3 runs 13 residues. CDR1 is MNHNY, CDR2 SVGAGI, per germline (reference sequence). V lost 10 bases and J lost 4; bases outside the gene matches: 10. The CDR3 here is CATGRRGGYEQYF. The DNA for the CDR3 is TGTGCCACCGGGAGGAGGGGTGGGTACGAGCAGTACTTC.

This clone was observed at least ten times. The V call is TRBV7-2, the J call TRBJ2-7; TRBD2 agrees at 11 bases. This CDR3 has 16 residues. V shed 3 bases, J shed 3 bases, and the junction held 7 bases outside the gene matches. Germline V gene lookup returns CDR1 SGHTA and CDR2 FQGNSA. The CDR3 is CASSFGSLAGVYEQYF. In DNA form, the CDR3 reads TGTGCCAGCAGCTTCGGGTCACTAGCGGGAGTCTACGAGCAGTACTTC. Full variable domain (missing parts from reference TRBV7-2 and TRBJ2-7): GAGVSQSPSNKVTEKGKDVELRCDPISGHTALYWYRQSLGQGLEFLIYFQGNSAPDKSGLPSDRFSAERTGGSVSTLTIQRTQQEDSAVYLCASSFGSLAGVYEQYFGPGTRLTVT.

The chain combines TRBV28 with TRBJ1-1, with D perhaps TRBD1 (5 bases). Germline V gene lookup returns CDR1 MDHEN and CDR2 SYDVKM. The ends were cut back, 2 bases at V and 4 bases at J, with 8 bases in the middle. This CDR3 has 13 residues. The CDR3 sequence: CASSLRGATEAFF. In nucleotides, the CDR3 is TGTGCCAGCAGTTTAAGGGGTGCCACTGAAGCTTTCTTT.

In this sample, this clone turned up once. This chain joins TRBV7-2 and TRBJ1-6; perhaps TRBD1 as D (6 bases). Deletions cut 5 bases from V and 8 bases from J, with 13 bases between. CDR1 is SGHTA and CDR2 is FQGNSA in the germline V gene. This CDR3 is built from 14 residues. CDR3 residues: CASSQQGSYSPLHF. The CDR3 bases are TGTGCCAGCAGCCAACAGGGTAGCTATTCACCCCTCCACTTT.

The genes are TRBV19 and TRBJ2-7; D is possibly TRBD1 or TRBD2 (6 bases each). This CDR3 is 14 amino acids long. The germline CDR1 and CDR2 sequences are LNHDA and SQIVND (reference sequence). Trimming cost V 10 bases and J 2 bases, with 18 bases left between them. The CDR3 here is CATMVQEGAYEQYF. The CDR3, as DNA: TGTGCCACGATGGTCCAGGAGGGGGCCTACGAGCAGTACTTC.

The V gene is TRBV5-1, the J gene TRBJ2-3; 8 positions match TRBD2. Germline-derived CDR1 and CDR2 are SGHRS and YFSETQ. The CDR3 has 16 residues. Unmatched junction bases numbered 9, after V lost 1 base and J lost 5 bases. CDR3 bases: TGCGCCAGCAGCTTGTCCGCGGGAGCGGGGGAAGATACGCAGTATTTT. It yields the protein CASSLSAGAGEDTQYF.

This chain uses TRBV7-8 with TRBJ2-7; TRBD2 aligns across 10 bases. Germline V gene data show CDR1 as SGHVS and CDR2 as FQNEAQ. The CDR3 loop spans 15 amino acids. V was clipped by 4 bases and J by 3 bases; unmatched bases: 6. The CDR3 nucleotides are TGTGCCAGCAGCTCGGGACTAGCGTCGGGCTACGAGCAGTACTTC. Translation gives CASSSGLASGYEQYF.

The rearrangement uses TRBV6-1 and TRBJ2-1, with TRBD1 as a possible D gene (5 bases). The CDR3 is made up of 15 amino acids. The V end lost 2 bases, the J end lost 8 bases, and 16 bases lay between the germline ends. CDR1 and CDR2 (germline): MNHNS, SASEGT. CDR3 sequence (DNA): TGTGCCAGCAGTGAACAAGCAGGGATTGTTGATGAGCAGTTCTTC. Translation: CASSEQAGIVDEQFF.

The gene calls are TRBV14 and TRBJ1-2; TRBD1 is a possible D gene (5 bases). Trimming shortened V by 3 bases and J by 3 bases, and 11 bases separated the two germline ends. This CDR3 is built from 14 residues. The germline CDR1 and CDR2 sequences are SGHDN and FVKESK. The CDR3 nucleotides read TGTGCCAGCAGCCACAGGGTTCTCGACTATGGCTACACCTTC. Amino acids: CASSHRVLDYGYTF.

The chain couples TRBV18 to TRBJ2-3; the D gene is possibly TRBD1 (7 bases). The CDR3 totals 15 residues. The V and J ends lost 5 bases and 0 bases respectively, with 12 bases between them. In germline, CDR1 is KGHSH, CDR2 LQKENI. The CDR3 sequence is CASSTRDRSTDTQYF. In nucleotides, the CDR3 is TGTGCCAGCTCAACGCGGGACAGAAGCACAGATACGCAGTATTTT.

The chain uses TRBV7-2 and TRBJ2-5, with D possibly matching TRBD2 (5 bases). CDR3 length: 14 residues. Between the trimmed V and J ends, which lost 3 bases and 5 bases, there was a span of 13 bases. Germline assignment: CDR1 SGHTA and CDR2 FQGNSA. The DNA of the CDR3 is TGTGCCAGCAGCTTCAGCGGCGGAGCGGAGACCCAGTACTTC. Translating it yields CASSFSGGAETQYF.

The V and J genes are TRBV5-1 and TRBJ1-1; D gene uncertain. V was shortened by 1 base and J by 0 bases, with 4 bases between the two germline ends. This CDR3 has 13 amino acids. Germline CDR1 and CDR2: SGHRS and YFSETQ. This CDR3 reads CASSLSMNTEAFF. Here the CDR3 DNA reads TGCGCCAGCAGCTTGTCAATGAACACTGAAGCTTTCTTT.

This clone was picked up one time. The chain has TRBV27 and TRBJ1-1; a possible D gene is TRBD1 (5 bases). The CDR3 extends over 11 amino acids. CDR1 is MNHEY and CDR2 is SMNVEV in the germline V gene (reference sequence). V lost 7 bases, J lost 7 bases, and 10 bases lay in between. CDR3 bases: TGTGCCAGCAAGGACACTCATGAAGCTTTCTTT. Its translation is CASKDTHEAFF.

This clone has just one count. This chain connects TRBV5-4 to TRBJ1-2; possibly TRBD1 for D (5 bases). The CDR3 has 13 residues. V was cut by 1 base and J by 7 bases, with 11 bases left in between. CDR1 and CDR2 (germline): SGHNT, YYREEE (reference sequence). CDR3 bases: TGTGCCAGCAGCTTGTTCGGGGCGCGTGGCTACACCTTC. Its protein product is CASSLFGARGYTF.

The chain has TRBV7-9 and TRBJ1-5; no firm D call. The CDR3 loop spans 14 amino acids. V was pared by 4 bases and J by 4 bases, with 11 bases between. CDR1 is SEHNR and CDR2 is FQNEAQ in the germline V gene (reference sequence). CDR3 sequence reads: CASSYQRGNQPQHF. In nucleotides, the CDR3 is TGTGCCAGCAGCTATCAGAGAGGAAATCAGCCCCAGCATTTT.

This clone is a singleton in its sample. V is TRBV7-9 and J is TRBJ2-1; D call uncertain. Germline-derived CDR1 and CDR2 are SEHNR and FQNEAQ (reference sequence). This CDR3 has 11 residues. V lost 7 bases and J lost 7, with 8 bases in between. The CDR3 nucleotides read TGTGCCAGCATTAATAGGAATGAGCAGTTCTTC. This encodes CASINRNEQFF.

The gene calls are TRBV19 and TRBJ2-3, with a possible D match to TRBD1 (6 bases). Between the trimmed V and J ends, which lost 7 bases and 1 base, there was a span of 15 bases. The CDR3 is 15 amino acids. Germline values: CDR1 LNHDA, CDR2 SQIVND (reference sequence). The CDR3 sequence is CASTVGPGGTDTQYF. DNA for the CDR3: TGTGCCAGTACCGTGGGGCCAGGGGGCACAGATACGCAGTATTTT.

The V gene is TRBV5-4, the J gene TRBJ2-5, with 7 bases aligning to TRBD1. The germline V gene has CDR1 SGHNT and CDR2 YYREEE (reference sequence). The ends lost 0 bases at V and 3 bases at J; junction bases unmatched: 2. This CDR3 is built from 14 residues. The CDR3 sequence is CASSLADREETQYF. In DNA form, the CDR3 reads TGTGCCAGCAGCTTGGCCGACAGGGAAGAGACCCAGTACTTC.

The chain joins TRBV10-1 to TRBJ2-3, with 13 bases aligning to TRBD2. In germline, CDR1 is WNHNN, CDR2 SYGVQD (reference sequence). This CDR3 is 17 amino acids long. The junction had 8 bases not matched to a gene; V was cut back by 5 bases and J by 3 bases. DNA of the CDR3: TGCGCCAGCAGTCCAAGGACTAGCGGGAGAGGGACAGATACGCAGTATTTT. Amino acids: CASSPRTSGRGTDTQYF.

The V gene is TRBV7-2, the J gene TRBJ2-3; 10 bases map to TRBD2. J lost 6 bases, V lost 5 bases, and 11 bases had no gene match. Per the germline V gene, CDR1 is SGHTA and CDR2 is FQGNSA. There are 16 residues in the CDR3. CDR3 nucleotide sequence: TGTGCCAGCAGCCCGCCTGGGACTAGCGCCGTGGATACGCAGTATTTT. Translation: CASSPPGTSAVDTQYF.